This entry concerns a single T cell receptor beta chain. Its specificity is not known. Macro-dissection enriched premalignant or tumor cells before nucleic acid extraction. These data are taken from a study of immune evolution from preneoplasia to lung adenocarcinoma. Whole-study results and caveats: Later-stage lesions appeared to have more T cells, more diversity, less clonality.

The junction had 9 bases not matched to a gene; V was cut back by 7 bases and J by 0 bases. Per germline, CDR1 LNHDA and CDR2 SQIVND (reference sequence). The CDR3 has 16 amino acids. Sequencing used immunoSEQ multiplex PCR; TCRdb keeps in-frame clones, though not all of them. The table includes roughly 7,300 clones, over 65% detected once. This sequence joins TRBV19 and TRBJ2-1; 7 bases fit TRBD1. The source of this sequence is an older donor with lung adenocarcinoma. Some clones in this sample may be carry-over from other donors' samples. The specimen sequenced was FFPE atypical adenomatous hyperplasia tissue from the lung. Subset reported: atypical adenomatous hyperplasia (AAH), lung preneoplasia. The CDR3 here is CASTPGSGGSYNEQFF. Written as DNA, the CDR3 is TGTGCCAGTACCCCGGGTTCAGGGGGCTCCTACAATGAGCAGTTCTTC.